This T cell receptor (beta chain) was obtained from a study of blood T cell repertoires in COVID-19. For the study at large: Collection of acute and convalescent COVID-19 samples took place in the United States, Italy and Spain. Nucleic acid was either cDNA or gDNA, and it came from T cells, B-cell-depleted T cells, or PBMCs.

Original processing notes: Quantification of nucleated cells was approximated via reference gene primer amplification. The method was immunoSEQ multiplex PCR; TCRdb's version includes in-frame clones alone and lacks a portion of them. For V, J and clone size, that table is used; D and trimming come from the DNA. The sample holds 120,000 or so clones, 65% to 80% seen once. The trim removed 5 bases at V and 0 bases at J, leaving 4 bases unmatched. CDR1 LNHNV and CDR2 YYDKDF come from the germline V gene (reference sequence). This CDR3 is 15 amino acids long. Input material: peripheral blood. The rearrangement uses TRBV15 and TRBJ1-5; 7 bases map to TRBD1. The receptor was derived from a man between 70 and 80 years old with acute or convalescent COVID-19. The CDR3, as DNA: TGTGCCACCAGCGGTGGACAGGCTAGCAATCAGCCCCAGCATTTT. Protein: CATSGGQASNQPQHF.